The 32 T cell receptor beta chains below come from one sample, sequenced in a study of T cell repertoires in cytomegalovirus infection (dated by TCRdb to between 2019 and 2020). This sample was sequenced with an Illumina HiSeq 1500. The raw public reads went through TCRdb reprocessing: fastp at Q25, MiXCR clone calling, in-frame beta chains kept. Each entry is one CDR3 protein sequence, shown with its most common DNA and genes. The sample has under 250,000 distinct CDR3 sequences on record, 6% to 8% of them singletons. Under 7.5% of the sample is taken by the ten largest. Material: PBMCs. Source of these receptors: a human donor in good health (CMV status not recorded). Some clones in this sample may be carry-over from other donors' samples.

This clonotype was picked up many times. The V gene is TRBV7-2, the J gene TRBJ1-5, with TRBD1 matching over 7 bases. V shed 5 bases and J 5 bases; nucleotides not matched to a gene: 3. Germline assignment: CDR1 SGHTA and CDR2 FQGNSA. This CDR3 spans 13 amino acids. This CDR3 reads CASSRDRDQPQHF. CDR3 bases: TGTGCCAGCAGCCGCGACAGGGATCAGCCCCAGCATTTT.

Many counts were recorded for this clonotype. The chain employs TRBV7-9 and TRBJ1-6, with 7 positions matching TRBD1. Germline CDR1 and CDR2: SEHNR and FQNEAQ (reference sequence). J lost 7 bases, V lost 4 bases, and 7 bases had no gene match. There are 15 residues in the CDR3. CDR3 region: CASSSRGRGNSPLHF. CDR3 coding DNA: TGTGCCAGCAGCTCGAGAGGCAGGGGGAATTCACCCCTCCACTTT.

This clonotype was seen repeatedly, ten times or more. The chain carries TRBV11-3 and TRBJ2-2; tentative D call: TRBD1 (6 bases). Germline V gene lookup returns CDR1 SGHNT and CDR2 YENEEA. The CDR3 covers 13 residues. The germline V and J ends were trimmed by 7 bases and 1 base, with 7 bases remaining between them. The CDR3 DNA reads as TGTGCCAGCAAGGGACAGAACACCGGGGAGCTGTTTTTT. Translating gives CASKGQNTGELFF. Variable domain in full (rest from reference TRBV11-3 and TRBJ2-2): EAGVVQSPRYKIIEKKQPVAFWCNPISGHNTLYWYLQNLGQGPELLIRYENEEAVDDSQLPKDRFSAERLKGVDSTLKIQPAELGDSAVYLCASKGQNTGELFFGEGSRLTVL.

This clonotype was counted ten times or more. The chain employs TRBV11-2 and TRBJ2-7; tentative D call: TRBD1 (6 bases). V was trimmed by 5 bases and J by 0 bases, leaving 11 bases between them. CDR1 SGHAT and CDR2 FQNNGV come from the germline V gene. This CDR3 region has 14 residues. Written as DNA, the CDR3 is TGTGCCAGCAGCGTCACAGGGACCTCCTACGAGCAGTACTTC. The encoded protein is CASSVTGTSYEQYF.

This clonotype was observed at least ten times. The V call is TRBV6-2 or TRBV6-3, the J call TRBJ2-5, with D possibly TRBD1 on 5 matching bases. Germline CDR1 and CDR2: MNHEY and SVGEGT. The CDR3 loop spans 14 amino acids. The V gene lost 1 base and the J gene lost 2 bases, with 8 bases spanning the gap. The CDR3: CASSYLDIQETQYF. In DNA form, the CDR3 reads TGTGCCAGCAGTTACTTGGACATTCAAGAGACCCAGTACTTC.

CDR3 protein: CASRSYQGRGRNTEAFF. DNA for the CDR3: TGTGCCAGCAGATCTTATCAGGGGCGCGGTCGGAACACTGAAGCTTTCTTT. V is TRBV2 and J is TRBJ1-1, with D perhaps matching TRBD1 (6 bases). V was cut by 6 bases and J by 1 base, with 21 bases left in between. Germline lookup yields CDR1 SNHLY and CDR2 FYNNEI. This CDR3 region has 17 residues.

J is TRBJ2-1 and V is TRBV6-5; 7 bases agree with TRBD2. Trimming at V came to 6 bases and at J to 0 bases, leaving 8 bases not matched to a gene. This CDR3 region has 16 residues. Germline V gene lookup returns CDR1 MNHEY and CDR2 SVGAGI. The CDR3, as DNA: TGTGCCAGCAGCCTTACTAGCGAGAGCTCCTACAATGAGCAGTTCTTC. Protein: CASSLTSESSYNEQFF.

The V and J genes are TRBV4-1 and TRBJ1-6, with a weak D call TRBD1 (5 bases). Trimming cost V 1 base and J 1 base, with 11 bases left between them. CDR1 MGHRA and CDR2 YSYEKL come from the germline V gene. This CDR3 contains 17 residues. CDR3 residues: CASSQGGARSYNSPLHF. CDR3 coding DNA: TGCGCCAGCAGCCAAGGTGGGGCGCGGTCCTATAATTCACCCCTCCACTTT.

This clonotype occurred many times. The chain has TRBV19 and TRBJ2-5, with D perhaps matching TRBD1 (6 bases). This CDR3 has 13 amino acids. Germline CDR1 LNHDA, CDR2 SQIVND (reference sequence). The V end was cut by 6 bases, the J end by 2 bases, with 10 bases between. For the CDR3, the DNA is TGTGCCAGTAGGTGGACAGCACAAGAGACCCAGTACTTC. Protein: CASRWTAQETQYF.

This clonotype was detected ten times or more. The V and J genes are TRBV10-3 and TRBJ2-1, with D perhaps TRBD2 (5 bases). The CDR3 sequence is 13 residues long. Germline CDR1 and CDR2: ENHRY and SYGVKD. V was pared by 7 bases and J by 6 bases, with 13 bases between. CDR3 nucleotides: TGTGCCATCACGGGGTTGCTACCCAATGAGCAGTTCTTC. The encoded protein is CAITGLLPNEQFF.

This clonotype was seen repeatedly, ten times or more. The CDR3 protein is CASSLPGHKKLFF. In DNA form, the CDR3 reads TGTGCCAGCAGTTTACCGGGACATAAAAAACTGTTTTTT. This chain links TRBV27 with TRBJ1-4; a weak D match, TRBD1 (6 bases). This CDR3 spans 13 amino acids. V was clipped by 2 bases and J by 9 bases, with 10 bases between them. CDR1 MNHEY and CDR2 SMNVEV come from the germline V gene (reference sequence).

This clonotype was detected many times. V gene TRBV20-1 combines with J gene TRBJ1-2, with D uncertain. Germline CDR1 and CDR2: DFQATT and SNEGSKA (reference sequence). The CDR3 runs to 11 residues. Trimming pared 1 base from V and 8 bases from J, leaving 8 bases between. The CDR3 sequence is CSARGLGGYTF. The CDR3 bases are TGCAGTGCTAGAGGATTAGGGGGCTACACCTTC.

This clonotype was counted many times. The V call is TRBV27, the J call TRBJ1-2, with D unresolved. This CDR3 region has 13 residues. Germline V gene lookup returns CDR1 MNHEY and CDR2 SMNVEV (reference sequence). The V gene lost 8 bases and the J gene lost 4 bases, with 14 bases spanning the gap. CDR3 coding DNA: TGTGCCAGCGGAAACGACATGTTCTATGGCTACACCTTC. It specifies CASGNDMFYGYTF.

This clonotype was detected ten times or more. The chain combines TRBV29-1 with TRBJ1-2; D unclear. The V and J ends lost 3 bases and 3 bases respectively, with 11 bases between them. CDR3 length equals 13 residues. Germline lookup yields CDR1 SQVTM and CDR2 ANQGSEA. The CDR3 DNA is TGCAGCGTTGATGGGGATTGGGACTATGGCTACACCTTC. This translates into CSVDGDWDYGYTF.

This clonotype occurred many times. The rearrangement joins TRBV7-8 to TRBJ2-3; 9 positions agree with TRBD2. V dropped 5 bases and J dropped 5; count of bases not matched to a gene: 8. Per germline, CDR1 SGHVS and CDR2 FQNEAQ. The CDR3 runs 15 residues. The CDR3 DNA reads TGTGCCAGCAGCGTTAGCGGGGGTGTGGGAGATACGCAGTATTTT. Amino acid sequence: CASSVSGGVGDTQYF.

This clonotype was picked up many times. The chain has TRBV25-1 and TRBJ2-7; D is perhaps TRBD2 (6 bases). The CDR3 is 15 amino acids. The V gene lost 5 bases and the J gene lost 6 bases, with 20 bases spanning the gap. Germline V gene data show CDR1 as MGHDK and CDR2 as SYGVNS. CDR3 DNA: TGTGCCAGCAGTCCGCAAGGTTGGGAGGAGGTCGAGCAGTACTTC. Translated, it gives CASSPQGWEEVEQYF.

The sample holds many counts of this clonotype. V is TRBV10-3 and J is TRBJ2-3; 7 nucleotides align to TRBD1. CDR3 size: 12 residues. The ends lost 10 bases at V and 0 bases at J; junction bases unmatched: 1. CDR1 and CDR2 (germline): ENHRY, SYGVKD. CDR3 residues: CATTGSTDTQYF. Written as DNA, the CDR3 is TGTGCCACGACAGGGAGCACAGATACGCAGTATTTT.

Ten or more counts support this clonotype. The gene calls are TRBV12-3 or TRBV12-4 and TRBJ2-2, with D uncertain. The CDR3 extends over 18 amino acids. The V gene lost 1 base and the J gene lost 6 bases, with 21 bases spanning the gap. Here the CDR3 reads CASSLVRSGFVYSGELFF. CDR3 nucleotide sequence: TGTGCCAGCAGTTTAGTTCGGTCTGGGTTCGTTTACTCCGGGGAGCTGTTTTTT.

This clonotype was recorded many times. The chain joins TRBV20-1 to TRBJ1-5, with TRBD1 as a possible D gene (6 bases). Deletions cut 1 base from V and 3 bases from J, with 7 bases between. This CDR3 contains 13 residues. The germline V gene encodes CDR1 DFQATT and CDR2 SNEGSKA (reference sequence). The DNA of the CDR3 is TGCAGTGCTAGAGGGACAGACAATCAGCCCCAGCATTTT. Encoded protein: CSARGTDNQPQHF.

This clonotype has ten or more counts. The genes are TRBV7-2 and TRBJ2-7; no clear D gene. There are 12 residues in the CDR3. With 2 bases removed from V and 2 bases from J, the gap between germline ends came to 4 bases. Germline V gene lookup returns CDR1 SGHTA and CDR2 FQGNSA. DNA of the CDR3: TGTGCCAGCAGCTTAATCGCCTACGAGCAGTACTTC. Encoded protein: CASSLIAYEQYF. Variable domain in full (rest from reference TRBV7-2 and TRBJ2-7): GAGVSQSPSNKVTEKGKDVELRCDPISGHTALYWYRQSLGQGLEFLIYFQGNSAPDKSGLPSDRFSAERTGGSVSTLTIQRTQQEDSAVYLCASSLIAYEQYFGPGTRLTVT.

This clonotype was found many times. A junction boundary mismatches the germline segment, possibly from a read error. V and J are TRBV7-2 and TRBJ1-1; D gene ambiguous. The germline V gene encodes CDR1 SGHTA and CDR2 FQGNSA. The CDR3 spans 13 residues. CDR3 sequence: CASSPSLGSEAFF. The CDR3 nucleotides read TGTGCCAGCAGCCCGAGTTTGGGGTCTGAGGCTTTCTTT.

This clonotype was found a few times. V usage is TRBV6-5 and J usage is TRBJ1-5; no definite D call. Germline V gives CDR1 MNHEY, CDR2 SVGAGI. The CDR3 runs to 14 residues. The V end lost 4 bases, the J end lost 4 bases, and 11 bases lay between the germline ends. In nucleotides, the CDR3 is TGTGCCAGCAGTTCCGATCTTCGAAATCAGCCCCAGCATTTT. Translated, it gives CASSSDLRNQPQHF.

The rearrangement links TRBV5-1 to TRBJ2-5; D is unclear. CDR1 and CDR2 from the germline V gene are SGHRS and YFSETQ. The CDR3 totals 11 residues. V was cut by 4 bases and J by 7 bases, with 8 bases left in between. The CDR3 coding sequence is TGCGCCAGCAGCGATCTGGGGACCCAGTACTTC. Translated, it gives CASSDLGTQYF.

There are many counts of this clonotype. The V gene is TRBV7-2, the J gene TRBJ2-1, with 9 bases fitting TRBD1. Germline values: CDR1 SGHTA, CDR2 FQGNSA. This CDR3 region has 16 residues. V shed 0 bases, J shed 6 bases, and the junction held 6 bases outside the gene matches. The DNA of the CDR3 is TGTGCCAGCAGCTTAGCCGGGACAGGGTGGGCCAATGAGCAGTTCTTC. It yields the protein CASSLAGTGWANEQFF.

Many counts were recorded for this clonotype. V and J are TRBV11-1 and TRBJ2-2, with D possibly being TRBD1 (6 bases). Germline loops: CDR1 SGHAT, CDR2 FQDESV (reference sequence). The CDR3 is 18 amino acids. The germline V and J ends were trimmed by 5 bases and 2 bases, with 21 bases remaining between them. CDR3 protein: CASSKDIIRTANTGELFF. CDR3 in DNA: TGTGCCAGCAGCAAAGACATAATTCGGACAGCCAACACCGGGGAGCTGTTTTTT.

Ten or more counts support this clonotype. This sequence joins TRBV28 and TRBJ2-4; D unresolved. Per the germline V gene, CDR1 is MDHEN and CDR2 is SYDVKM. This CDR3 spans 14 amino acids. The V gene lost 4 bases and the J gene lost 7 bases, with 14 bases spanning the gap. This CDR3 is CASSSRVMGNIQYF. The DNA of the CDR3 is TGTGCCAGCAGTTCCCGAGTGATGGGCAACATTCAGTACTTC. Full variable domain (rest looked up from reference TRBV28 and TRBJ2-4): DVKVTQSSRYLVKRTGEKVFLECVQDMDHENMFWYRQDPGLGLRLIYFSYDVKMKEKGDIPEGYSVSREKKERFSLILESASTNQTSMYLCASSSRVMGNIQYFGAGTRLSVL.

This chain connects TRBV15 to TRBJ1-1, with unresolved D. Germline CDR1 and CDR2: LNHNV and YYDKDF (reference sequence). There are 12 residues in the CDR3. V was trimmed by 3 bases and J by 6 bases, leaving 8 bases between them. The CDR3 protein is CATSSLGAEAFF. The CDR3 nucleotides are TGTGCCACCAGCAGTCTGGGCGCTGAAGCTTTCTTT.

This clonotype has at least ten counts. The CDR3 sequence is CASRTGGRDTEAFF. The CDR3 DNA sequence: TGCGCCAGCAGGACCGGGGGAAGGGACACTGAAGCTTTCTTT. This sequence joins TRBV5-1 and TRBJ1-1; tentatively, D is TRBD1 (5 bases). V was clipped by 5 bases and J by 3 bases, with 14 bases between them. From germline, CDR1 is SGHRS and CDR2 YFSETQ. The CDR3 covers 14 residues.

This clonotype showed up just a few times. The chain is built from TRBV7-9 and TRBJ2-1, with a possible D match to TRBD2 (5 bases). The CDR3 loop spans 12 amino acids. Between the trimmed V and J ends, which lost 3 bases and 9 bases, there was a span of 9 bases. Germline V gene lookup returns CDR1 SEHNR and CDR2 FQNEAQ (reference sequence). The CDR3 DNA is TGTGCCAGCAGCTTGTCGGGGTCTGAGCAGTTCTTC. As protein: CASSLSGSEQFF.

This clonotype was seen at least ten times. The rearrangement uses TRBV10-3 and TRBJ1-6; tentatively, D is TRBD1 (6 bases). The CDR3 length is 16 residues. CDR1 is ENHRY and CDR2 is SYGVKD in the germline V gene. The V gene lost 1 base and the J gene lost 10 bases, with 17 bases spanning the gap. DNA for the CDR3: TGTGCCATCAGTGAGTTCGGGGGGCTACCAGGCTCACCCCTCCACTTT. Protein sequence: CAISEFGGLPGSPLHF.

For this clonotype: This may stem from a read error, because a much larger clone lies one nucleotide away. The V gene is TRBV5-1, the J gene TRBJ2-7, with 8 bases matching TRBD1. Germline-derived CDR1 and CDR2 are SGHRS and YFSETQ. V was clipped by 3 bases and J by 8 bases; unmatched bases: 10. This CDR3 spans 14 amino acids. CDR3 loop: CASSSQGAGDKQYF. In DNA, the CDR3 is TGCGCCAGCAGCTCGCAGGGGGCGGGTGACAAGCAGTACTTC.

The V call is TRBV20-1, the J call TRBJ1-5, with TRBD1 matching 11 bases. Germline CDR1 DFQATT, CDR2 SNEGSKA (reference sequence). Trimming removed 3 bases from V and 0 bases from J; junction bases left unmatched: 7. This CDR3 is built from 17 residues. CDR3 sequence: CSASGTGGTLSNQPQHF. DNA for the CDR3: TGCAGTGCTAGCGGGACAGGGGGTACACTTAGCAATCAGCCCCAGCATTTT.